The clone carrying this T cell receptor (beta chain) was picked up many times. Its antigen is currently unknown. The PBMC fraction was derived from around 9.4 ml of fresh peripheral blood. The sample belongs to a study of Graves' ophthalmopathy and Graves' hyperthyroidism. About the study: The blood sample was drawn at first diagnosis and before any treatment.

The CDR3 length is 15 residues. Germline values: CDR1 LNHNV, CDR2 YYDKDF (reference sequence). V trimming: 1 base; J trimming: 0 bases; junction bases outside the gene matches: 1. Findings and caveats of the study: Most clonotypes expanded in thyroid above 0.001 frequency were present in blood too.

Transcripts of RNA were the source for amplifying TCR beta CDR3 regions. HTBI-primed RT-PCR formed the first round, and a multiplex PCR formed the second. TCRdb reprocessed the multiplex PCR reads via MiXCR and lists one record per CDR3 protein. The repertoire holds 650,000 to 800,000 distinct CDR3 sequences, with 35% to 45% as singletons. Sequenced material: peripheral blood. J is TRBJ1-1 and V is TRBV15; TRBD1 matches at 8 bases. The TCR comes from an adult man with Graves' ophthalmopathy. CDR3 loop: CATSRGQGLNTEAFF. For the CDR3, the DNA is TGTGCCACCAGCAGAGGACAGGGGTTGAACACTGAAGCTTTCTTT. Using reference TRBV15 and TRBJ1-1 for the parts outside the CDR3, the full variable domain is DAMVIQNPRYQVTQFGKPVTLSCSQTLNHNVMYWYQQKSSQAPKLLFHYYDKDFNNEADTPDNFQSRRPNTSFCFLDIRSPGLGDTAMYLCATSRGQGLNTEAFFGQGTRLTVV.